These 27 T cell receptor beta chains came from one sample sequenced in a study of T-cell memory formation after mild COVID-19 (dated by TCRdb to the early 2020s). The library was generated by 5' RACE. Sequencing instrument: Illumina NovaSeq 6000. TCRdb reprocessed the public reads (quality trimming at Q25 with fastp, clone calling with MiXCR) and kept in-frame beta chains. Every CDR3 protein is listed once, alongside the most common genes and DNA of its rows. This sample comprises fewer than 700,000 distinct CDR3 sequences, roughly a fifth of them detected only once. Clones ranked in the top ten supply about 8.4% of the sample. Specimen: PBMCs or a T cell subset sorted from them (not recorded which). Source of these receptors: an adult woman who had mild COVID-19 (a few samples of this study predate the infection). The sample titles of this study are shuffled in the database, so cell type and time point are left out; the donor was told from shared clones.

This chain connects TRBV20-1 to TRBJ2-7; 11 bases are a match to TRBD2. Germline assignment: CDR1 DFQATT and CDR2 SNEGSKA (reference sequence). The CDR3 contains 12 residues. The CDR3 DNA reads as TGCAGGGTTAGCGGGGGGGCTCAAGAGCAGTACTTC. It encodes CRVSGGAQEQYF.

CDR3 DNA: TGTGCCAGCAGTGAATCATGGAATGGGGAAAAACTGTTTTTT. As protein: CASSESWNGEKLFF. The chain combines TRBV25-1 with TRBJ1-4; D is ambiguous. CDR1 and CDR2 from the germline V gene are MGHDK and SYGVNS. The CDR3 has 14 amino acids. The V gene lost 1 base and the J gene lost 8 bases, with 11 bases spanning the gap.

This clonotype was counted once. No conserved phenylalanine or tryptophan ends this CDR3, so it is likely a read error. The V gene is TRBV12-3 or TRBV12-4, the J gene TRBJ1-2, with 8 bases aligning to TRBD1. This CDR3 is 15 amino acids long. Losses at the gene ends were 5 bases for V and 3 bases for J; bases not matched to a gene: 8. CDR3 nucleotides: TGTGCCAGCAGTCCCCAGGCAGGGGGCGACTATGGCTACACCTTA. Its translation: CASSPQAGGDYGYTL.

This clonotype was observed a few times. The chain carries TRBV19 and TRBJ2-4; perhaps D is TRBD1 or TRBD2 (6 bases each). V was cut by 5 bases and J by 1 base, with 18 bases left in between. Germline V gene data show CDR1 as LNHDA and CDR2 as SQIVND (reference sequence). CDR3 length: 17 residues. CDR3 bases: TGTGCCAGTAGTCGATTTTTAGGGGGGTCGGCCAAAAACATTCAGTACTTC. Protein sequence: CASSRFLGGSAKNIQYF. Filled out from reference TRBV19 and TRBJ2-4, the complete variable domain reads DGGITQSPKYLFRKEGQNVTLSCEQNLNHDAMYWYRQDPGQGLRLIYYSQIVNDFQKGDIAEGYSVSREKKESFPLTVTSAQKNPTAFYLCASSRFLGGSAKNIQYFGAGTRLSVL.

This clonotype has a handful of counts. The gene calls are TRBV18 and TRBJ1-3, with TRBD1 as a possible D gene (6 bases). The V gene lost 3 bases and the J gene lost 7 bases, with 16 bases spanning the gap. CDR3 length equals 15 residues. The germline V gene has CDR1 KGHSH and CDR2 LQKENI. This CDR3 is CASSPKQGLDNTIYF. The DNA for the CDR3 is TGTGCCAGCTCACCTAAACAGGGACTCGACAACACCATATATTTT.

This clonotype was observed a handful of times. V is TRBV10-3 and J is TRBJ2-5; 7 positions match TRBD1. This CDR3 is 16 amino acids long. Germline CDR1 and CDR2: ENHRY and SYGVKD. Unmatched junction bases numbered 11, after V lost 7 bases and J lost 0 bases. The CDR3 sequence: CAIKGASRGYQETQYF. Written as DNA, the CDR3 is TGTGCCATCAAAGGTGCTAGCAGGGGGTACCAAGAGACCCAGTACTTC.

This clonotype occurred a few times. The gene calls are TRBV4-3 and TRBJ1-2, with 12 nucleotides matching TRBD1. CDR3 length: 16 amino acids. The V gene end was trimmed by 0 bases and the J gene end by 4 bases; junction bases not matched to a gene: 3. The V gene's germline CDR1 is LGHNA and CDR2 YSLEER. CDR3 sequence: CASSQDGTGGGYGYTF. CDR3 DNA sequence: TGCGCCAGCAGCCAAGACGGGACAGGGGGCGGCTATGGCTACACCTTC.

This rearrangement joins TRBV6-1 to TRBJ1-1, with a tentative D call TRBD1 (5 bases). The CDR3 length is 14 residues. The V and J ends lost 3 bases and 11 bases respectively, with 19 bases between them. Per the germline V gene, CDR1 is MNHNS and CDR2 is SASEGT. CDR3 loop: CASSESTGGWGAFF. The CDR3 coding sequence is TGTGCCAGCAGTGAGAGTACCGGGGGGTGGGGTGCTTTCTTT.

The chain combines TRBV5-6 with TRBJ1-5; no reliable D call. This CDR3 has 12 amino acids. CDR1 SGHDT and CDR2 YYEEEE come from the germline V gene. Trimming shortened V by 3 bases and J by 7 bases, and 8 bases separated the two germline ends. The CDR3: CASSSRAQPQHF. The DNA for the CDR3 is TGTGCCAGCAGCTCCCGGGCACAGCCCCAGCATTTT.

J is TRBJ1-2 and V is TRBV7-9; tentative D call: TRBD1 (6 bases). The CDR3 length is 13 residues. V shed 6 bases and J shed 6 bases, with 14 bases lying between them. Germline V lookup: CDR1 SEHNR, CDR2 FQNEAQ (reference sequence). The CDR3 sequence is CASSQTNRDGYTF. The CDR3, as DNA: TGTGCCAGCAGTCAGACCAACAGGGATGGCTACACCTTC.

J is TRBJ1-1 and V is TRBV5-6, with 9 nucleotides matching TRBD1. This CDR3 is built from 16 residues. V dropped 1 base and J dropped 1; count of bases not matched to a gene: 5. Germline values: CDR1 SGHDT, CDR2 YYEEEE. The DNA for the CDR3 is TGTGCCAGCAGCTTGTGGGGGACAGGGACGAACACTGAAGCTTTCTTT. Amino acid sequence: CASSLWGTGTNTEAFF.

The V call is TRBV4-2, the J call TRBJ2-3; 10 bases are shared with TRBD2. Germline V lookup: CDR1 LGHNA, CDR2 YNFKEQ. The CDR3 is 17 amino acids. V lost 0 bases, J lost 0 bases, and 3 bases stayed unmatched. CDR3 region: CASSQELAGASTDTQYF. The CDR3 coding sequence is TGTGCCAGCAGCCAAGAGCTAGCGGGAGCTAGCACAGATACGCAGTATTTT.

This clonotype was counted only a few times. The chain uses TRBV19 and TRBJ1-1; maybe TRBD1 (6 bases). The CDR3 totals 15 residues. Per germline, CDR1 LNHDA and CDR2 SQIVND (reference sequence). Deletions cut 5 bases from V and 0 bases from J, with 13 bases between. CDR3 nucleotides: TGTGCCAGTAGTGTCAGCGGGACAATGAACACTGAAGCTTTCTTT. This translates into CASSVSGTMNTEAFF.

This clonotype showed up just once. The chain recombines TRBV6-4 with TRBJ1-2, with D perhaps TRBD1 (6 bases). V lost 5 bases and J lost 8, with 18 bases in between. The germline V gene has CDR1 MRHNA and CDR2 SNTAGT. The CDR3 loop spans 14 amino acids. The chain's CDR3 is CASSPGQGGRGYTF. DNA of the CDR3: TGTGCCAGCAGTCCGGGACAAGGAGGAAGAGGCTACACCTTC.

This clonotype was counted a few times. The J gene is TRBJ1-1, the V gene TRBV9; D gene ambiguous. Trimming removed 3 bases from V and 1 base from J, with 13 bases in between. Germline lookup yields CDR1 SGDLS and CDR2 YYNGEE. CDR3 length equals 15 residues. The CDR3 DNA reads as TGTGCCAGCAGCGCGGGCTCGGCTTCGAACACTGAAGCTTTCTTT. Amino acid sequence: CASSAGSASNTEAFF.

The chain links TRBV24-1 to TRBJ2-1; D may be TRBD1 (7 bases). V dropped 4 bases and J dropped 4 bases, with 16 bases sitting between them. This CDR3 has 16 residues. The germline CDR1 and CDR2 sequences are KGHDR and SFDVKD. CDR3 loop: CATSDSGGRGYNEQFF. CDR3 DNA: TGTGCCACCAGTGACTCAGGGGGTCGGGGGTACAATGAGCAGTTCTTC.

This clonotype occurred a few times. The chain is built from TRBV9 and TRBJ2-4; D perhaps matches TRBD1 (6 bases). The V gene's germline CDR1 is SGDLS and CDR2 YYNGEE. Trimming took 3 bases from V and 1 from J, leaving 14 bases between them. The CDR3 is 16 amino acids. The CDR3 nucleotides read TGTGCCAGCAGCGCCCATACAGGGACCGCCAAAAACATTCAGTACTTC. This gives the protein CASSAHTGTAKNIQYF.

The J gene is TRBJ2-3, the V gene TRBV5-1; TRBD2 matches at 15 bases. The CDR3 covers 18 residues. With 3 bases clipped from V and 6 bases from J, the junction kept 11 bases outside the gene matches. Germline loops: CDR1 SGHRS, CDR2 YFSETQ. The CDR3 spells CASSSGLAGGPAGDTQYF. CDR3 coding DNA: TGCGCCAGCAGCTCGGGACTAGCGGGGGGTCCCGCGGGGGATACGCAGTATTTT.

The chain employs TRBV5-1 and TRBJ2-2, with 8 bases identical to TRBD1. The junction had 7 bases not matched to a gene; V was cut back by 4 bases and J by 2 bases. This CDR3 has 16 amino acids. Germline values: CDR1 SGHRS, CDR2 YFSETQ. The CDR3 protein is CASSRTGQGNTGELFF. The DNA for the CDR3 is TGCGCCAGCAGCCGGACCGGACAGGGTAACACCGGGGAGCTGTTTTTT.

This clonotype was seen a single time. V usage is TRBV15 and J usage is TRBJ2-7; 7 positions match TRBD2. There are 16 residues in the CDR3. The junction had 8 bases not matched to a gene; V was cut back by 0 bases and J by 3 bases. Per germline, CDR1 LNHNV and CDR2 YYDKDF (reference sequence). The CDR3 spells CATSRDRGVSLYEQYF. CDR3 nucleotides: TGTGCCACCAGCAGAGATCGGGGGGTATCCCTCTACGAGCAGTACTTC.

As regards this clonotype: Relative to the germline gene, one junction end is altered; a read error may explain this. V gene TRBV5-1 combines with J gene TRBJ1-2; possible D gene TRBD1, 6 bases. The CDR3 extends over 13 amino acids. Per the germline V gene, CDR1 is SGHRS and CDR2 is YFSETQ. This CDR3 is CASSLGQPYGYTF. DNA of the CDR3: TGTGCCAGCAGTTTAGGACAGCCCTATGGCTACACCTTC.

The chain carries TRBV29-1 and TRBJ2-7; 15 bases line up with TRBD2. The CDR3 has 15 amino acids. Germline V CDR1 and CDR2: SQVTM, ANQGSEA. With V trimmed by 4 bases and J by 2 bases, 3 bases remained unmatched. CDR3 residues: CSVGTSGRGPYEQYF. The CDR3 DNA reads as TGCAGCGTTGGGACTAGCGGGAGGGGCCCCTACGAGCAGTACTTC.

This clonotype was observed a handful of times. The CDR3 region is CASSPEAGPREQYF. The CDR3, as DNA: TGTGCCAGCAGCCCCGAGGCGGGGCCCCGCGAGCAGTACTTC. The chain links TRBV7-9 to TRBJ2-7; tentatively, D is TRBD2 (6 bases). From germline, CDR1 is SEHNR and CDR2 FQNEAQ (reference sequence). Between the trimmed V and J ends, which lost 5 bases and 6 bases, there was a span of 17 bases. The CDR3 spans 14 residues.

The chain combines TRBV6-5 with TRBJ2-1; 9 positions agree with TRBD2. Trimming took 1 base from V and 4 from J; bases not matched to a gene: 8. The CDR3 spans 17 residues. Germline V lookup: CDR1 MNHEY, CDR2 SVGAGI. CDR3 loop: CASSYFATSGFYNEQFF. The CDR3 DNA is TGTGCCAGCAGTTACTTCGCAACTAGCGGGTTTTACAATGAGCAGTTCTTC.

CDR3 residues: CASSPGGTNMNTEAFF. DNA of the CDR3: TGTGCCAGCAGCCCGGGTGGAACAAACATGAACACTGAAGCTTTCTTT. The chain joins TRBV5-5 to TRBJ1-1; D gene uncertain. Trimming removed 4 bases at V and 0 bases at J, with 16 bases between. The CDR3 is 16 amino acids. CDR1 is SGHKS and CDR2 is YYEKEE in the germline V gene (reference sequence).

This clonotype has only a few counts. This chain uses TRBV30 with TRBJ1-2, with D perhaps TRBD1 (6 bases). Germline values: CDR1 GTSNPN, CDR2 SVGIG (reference sequence). The length of the CDR3 is 10 residues. Trimming left V 3 bases short and J 8 bases short, with 7 bases between. CDR3 bases: TGTGCCTGGAGACAGGGCGGCTACACCTTC. As protein: CAWRQGGYTF.

The chain has TRBV20-1 and TRBJ2-1, with D possibly called TRBD1 or TRBD2 (5 bases each). CDR1 is DFQATT, CDR2 SNEGSKA, per germline (reference sequence). V dropped 3 bases and J dropped 8 bases, with 8 bases sitting between them. This CDR3 is built from 11 residues. The DNA of the CDR3 is TGCAGTGCTAGCTCGGGGCATGAGCAGTTCTTC. This translates into CSASSGHEQFF.